This T cell receptor (beta chain) was identified during a study of blood T cell repertoires in COVID-19. As for the study in general: In each case, the material was cDNA or gDNA derived from T cells, B-cell-depleted T cells, or PBMCs.

Germline V gene data show CDR1 as SGHTS and CDR2 as YDEGEE. The CDR3 loop spans 15 amino acids. V lost 2 bases, J lost 5 bases, and 6 bases stayed unmatched. Sequencing was performed with immunoSEQ multiplex PCR; in TCRdb, only in-frame clones are kept and a portion is missing. The sample lists about 140,000 clones, around 90% seen once, with about 11% in the top ten. This TCR came from a woman at least 80 years old with acute or convalescent COVID-19. Sequencing was done on a sample of peripheral blood. The V gene is TRBV5-8, the J gene TRBJ2-2; 7 bases line up with TRBD1. The CDR3 region is CASSFKTGRTGELFF. Written as DNA, the CDR3 is TGTGCCAGCAGCTTTAAGACAGGGCGAACCGGGGAGCTGTTTTTT.